This is a list of T cell receptor beta chains from one sample in a study of OX40 agonist ivuxolimab in advanced cancers. Assay: immunoSEQ multiplex PCR; the TCRdb copy retains only in-frame clones and omits some. In the table there are 60,000 to 65,000 clones, 75% to 95% of which are singletons. The specimen comprised CD4+ or CD8+ T cells sorted from blood, sampled in a trial of the OX40 agonist ivuxolimab. These receptors all stem from an adult with an advanced solid tumor such as melanoma, head and neck, liver or kidney cancer. The CDR3 runs from the conserved cysteine through the conserved F or W. Fields, in order: CDR3 length, V gene, CDR3 protein.

13	TRBV4-2	CASSQDRTDTQYF
12	TRBV19	CASSRSSYGYTF
14	TRBV6-4	CASSVGPGNYEQYF
15	TRBV5-1	CASSLSGTSGNEQFF
15	TRBV7-9	CASSLQGGSGNTIYF
14	TRBV28	CATIRREPRETQYF
10	TRBV29-1	CSVEAGRAFF
14	TRBV30	CAWSSRGGGETQYF
13	TRBV5-1	CASRTGGRETQYF
15	TRBV7-2	CASSRRDRGPETQYF
17	TRBV9	CASSVHQDPSVYNEQFF
16	TRBV28	CASSSLGQGRDEKLFF
13	TRBV18	CASSRDFKETQYF
16	TRBV19	CASSMGWDRAYNEQFF
14	TRBV7-6	CASSLDTATYEQYF
15	TRBV19	CASSQIAGRTGELFF
12	TRBV19	CASEGPYNEQFF
17	TRBV27	CASRTQASWMYTDTQYF
13	TRBV28	CASSGAGRNEQFF
15	TRBV6-6	CASSYGAGNTGELFF
13	TRBV5-4	CASSLVNRDEQYF
15	TRBV11-2	CASSLASGPAYEQYF
14	TRBV7-3	CASSSGLAGAAQYF
15	TRBV30	CAWSPTGGAWTEAFF
14	TRBV6-1	CASSEVAASVTQYF
14	TRBV9	CASSVNTLNTEAFF
16	TRBV30	CAWSGSGRILYNEQFF
12	TRBV5-6	CASSGLRDEQYF
14	TRBV9	CASTPSTNQETQYF
14	TRBV9	CASSPRYAGSEAFF
15	TRBV28	CASSLSGIKGETQYF
12	TRBV30	CAWDQGFYEQYF
12	TRBV28	CASTSGQSPLHF
15	TRBV6-5	CASSYWDQGTGELFF
17	TRBV4-2	CASSTLSLQAGGETQYF
13	TRBV12-5	CASGLGVNTEAFF
16	TRBV11-2	CASSSTGVPSTDTQYF
12	TRBV6-5	CASSSPGGGLYF
18	TRBV11-3	CASSLGVAAGGAGDTQYF
12	TRBV28	CASSLGVGTQYF
18	TRBV11-2	CASSSRPPGLALYNEQFF
14	TRBV7-3	CASSFGGLNTEAFF
16	TRBV9	CASSVVLAGGADTQYF
16	TRBV5-1	CASSFQLAANTGELFF
12	TRBV30	CAWNGGGGEQFF
13	TRBV30	CAWNPGLADTQYF
14	TRBV28	CASSLVQSSYEQYF
14	TRBV2	CASRAATGGSEQFF